Listed below are T cell receptor beta chains from one sample, sequenced in a study of shared clonotypes between healthy human individuals. Profiled with immunoSEQ multiplex PCR; TCRdb holds only in-frame clones, not every one. The table has about 700,000 clones, approximately 90% seen once. Specimen: naive CD8+ T cells sorted from blood. Receptors originate from a man aged 25 to 40 in good health. Both conserved end residues are part of each CDR3. The D gene is left open where the match is weak. Rows give clone size only sometimes, using once, few, many, or a class for an expanded clone.

j_gene,abundance,v_gene,d_gene,CDR3aa,CDR3nt
TRBJ2-1,NA,TRBV19,NA,CASSPTGGSSYNEQFF,TGTGCCAGTAGTCCCACTGGTGGGAGCTCCTACAATGAGCAGTTCTTC
TRBJ1-2,NA,TRBV7-9,NA,CASSLGTANYGYTF,TGTGCCAGCAGCCTTGGGACGGCTAACTATGGCTACACCTTC
TRBJ2-6,NA,TRBV4-3,TRBD1,CASSQGTGNTGANVLTF,TGCGCCAGCAGCCAAGGGACAGGGAATACTGGGGCCAACGTCCTGACTTTC
TRBJ2-7,few,TRBV2,NA,CASRGRQVRAGEQYF,TGTGCCAGCAGGGGGCGACAGGTGAGAGCGGGGGAGCAGTACTTC
TRBJ1-4,NA,TRBV4-1,NA,CASSQVGQGMFF,TGCGCCAGCAGCCAAGTCGGGCAGGGTATGTTTTTT
TRBJ1-1,once,TRBV6-6,NA,CASRALKDTEAFF,TGTGCCAGCAGAGCACTGAAGGACACTGAAGCTTTCTTT
TRBJ2-1,NA,TRBV11-3,NA,CASSLRQGNNEQFF,TGTGCCAGCAGCTTAAGGCAGGGCAACAATGAGCAGTTCTTC
TRBJ2-1,NA,TRBV29-1,TRBD2,CSVEREGTEQFF,TGCAGCGTGGAGCGGGAGGGCACTGAGCAGTTCTTC
TRBJ1-1,NA,TRBV14,NA,CASSQAMDTEAFF,TGTGCCAGCAGCCAAGCTATGGACACTGAAGCTTTCTTT
TRBJ2-7,NA,TRBV28,TRBD2,CASSLGGSGRYEQYF,TGTGCCAGCAGTTTAGGTGGTAGCGGGAGGTACGAGCAGTACTTC
TRBJ2-2,NA,TRBV11-2,TRBD2,CASSFRGLANTGELFF,TGTGCCAGCAGCTTCAGGGGACTAGCGAACACCGGGGAGCTGTTTTTT
TRBJ2-1,NA,TRBV7-6,NA,CASSLVGGNEQFF,TGTGCCAGCAGCTTAGTCGGCGGAAATGAGCAGTTCTTC
TRBJ1-2,NA,TRBV29-1,NA,CSVEGDAGYTF,TGCAGCGTTGAGGGGGACGCTGGCTACACCTTC
TRBJ1-5,NA,TRBV7-9,NA,CASSSPGPSNQPQHF,TGTGCCAGCAGCTCCCCCGGACCTAGCAATCAGCCCCAGCATTTT
TRBJ1-1,NA,TRBV27,NA,CASRTLGTAFEAFF,TGTGCCAGCAGGACACTTGGGACCGCCTTTGAAGCTTTCTTT
TRBJ2-1,NA,TRBV7-9,NA,CATSRSANEQFF,TGTGCCACCTCACGCTCGGCGAATGAGCAGTTCTTC
TRBJ2-1,once,TRBV27,NA,CASRTSGWYNEQFF,TGTGCCAGCAGAACGTCAGGCTGGTACAATGAGCAGTTCTTC
TRBJ2-1,NA,TRBV11-2,NA,CASSFPQNNEQFF,TGTGCCAGCAGCTTTCCCCAAAACAATGAGCAGTTCTTC
TRBJ1-1,NA,TRBV4-1,NA,CASSRGLNTEAFF,TGCGCCAGCAGCCGTGGGCTGAACACTGAAGCTTTCTTT
TRBJ1-5,NA,TRBV6-5,TRBD1,CASSYSGTGDQPQHF,TGTGCCAGCAGTTACTCGGGTACAGGGGATCAGCCCCAGCATTTT
TRBJ2-7,once,TRBV18,TRBD1,CASALTGDGYEQYF,TGTGCCAGCGCGTTGACAGGGGATGGATACGAGCAGTACTTC
TRBJ1-4,NA,TRBV1,NA,CTSSQRRKSNEKLFF,TGCACCAGCAGCCAGCGGCGGAAATCTAATGAAAAACTGTTTTTT
TRBJ1-2,NA,TRBV19,NA,CASSIWSGDYGYTF,TGTGCCAGTAGTATATGGTCAGGGGACTATGGCTACACCTTC
TRBJ1-1,NA,TRBV7-2,NA,CASSLWGATEAFF,TGTGCCAGCAGCTTATGGGGGGCCACTGAAGCTTTCTTT
TRBJ2-5,NA,TRBV7-8,TRBD2,CASSSGLATRERTQYF,TGTGCCAGCAGCTCGGGACTAGCGACGAGGGAGAGGACCCAGTACTTC
TRBJ2-2,once,TRBV9,TRBD2,CASSGSGTSFTGELFF,TGTGCCAGCAGCGGGTCCGGGACTAGTTTTACCGGGGAGCTGTTTTTT
TRBJ2-4,NA,TRBV28,NA,CASSPLGLGIQYF,TGTGCCAGCAGTCCCCTCGGGCTCGGCATTCAGTACTTC
TRBJ2-2,NA,TRBV27,NA,CASSLAGGELFF,TGTGCCAGCAGTTTAGCTGGCGGGGAGCTGTTTTTT
TRBJ1-1,NA,TRBV13,NA,CASSLDSWNTEAFF,TGTGCCAGCAGCTTAGACAGTTGGAACACTGAAGCTTTCTTT
TRBJ1-5,NA,TRBV5-8,NA,CASTIGAVMPQHF,TGTGCCAGCACCATCGGGGCTGTTATGCCCCAGCATTTT
TRBJ2-1,NA,TRBV7-9,TRBD2,CASSLVGSGRGSYNEQFF,TGTGCCAGCAGCTTAGTTGGTAGCGGGAGAGGATCCTACAATGAGCAGTTCTTC
TRBJ2-7,NA,TRBV5-1,NA,CASSSLNGPYEQYF,TGCGCCAGCAGCTCCCTAAACGGGCCCTACGAGCAGTACTTC
TRBJ1-2,NA,TRBV28,NA,CASRSKGARYGYTF,TGTGCCAGCAGGAGCAAAGGGGCGAGATATGGCTACACCTTC
TRBJ2-7,NA,TRBV27,NA,CASSTRQRPYEQYF,TGTGCCAGCAGTACGAGACAAAGACCCTACGAGCAGTACTTC
TRBJ1-1,NA,TRBV5-4,NA,CASSPVGGSAEAFF,TGTGCCAGCAGCCCGGTGGGGGGCTCGGCTGAAGCTTTCTTT
TRBJ2-7,NA,TRBV6-1,NA,CASSLWGSPSYEQYF,TGTGCCAGCAGTTTGTGGGGGTCGCCCTCCTACGAGCAGTACTTC
TRBJ2-7,once,TRBV7-9,TRBD1,CASSPPDRVYEQYF,TGTGCCAGCAGCCCCCCCGACAGGGTCTACGAGCAGTACTTC
TRBJ2-5,NA,TRBV27,NA,CASSLGPQGETQYF,TGTGCCAGCAGTCTTGGCCCTCAGGGGGAGACCCAGTACTTC
TRBJ2-7,NA,TRBV29-1,NA,CSVGRQGLKDEQYF,TGCAGCGTTGGTCGGCAGGGCCTGAAGGACGAGCAGTACTTC
TRBJ1-1,NA,TRBV29-1,NA,CSVNLNTEAFF,TGCAGCGTAAATTTGAACACTGAAGCTTTCTTT
TRBJ2-7,NA,TRBV27,TRBD1,CASSSTGSSYEQYF,TGTGCCAGCAGTTCGACAGGGTCATCCTACGAGCAGTACTTC
TRBJ2-5,NA,TRBV2,TRBD2,CASEAGLLSQETQYF,TGTGCCAGCGAGGCGGGACTACTATCCCAAGAGACCCAGTACTTC
TRBJ2-1,NA,TRBV27,NA,CASSFGERNEQFF,TGTGCCAGCAGTTTTGGGGAAAGAAATGAGCAGTTCTTC
TRBJ2-2,NA,TRBV27,NA,CASSLNSGGPTGELFF,TGTGCCAGCAGTTTGAATAGCGGCGGACCCACCGGGGAGCTGTTTTTT
TRBJ2-3,NA,TRBV7-6,TRBD2,CASSSLAGSTDTQYF,TGTGCCAGCAGCTCGCTAGCGGGTTCCACAGATACGCAGTATTTT